This T cell receptor beta chain stems from a study of blood T cell repertoires in COVID-19. On the study more broadly: Acute-phase and convalescent COVID-19 samples originated in the United States, Italy and Spain.

Assay used: immunoSEQ multiplex PCR; TCRdb lists only in-frame clones, some missing. The table records under 250,000 clones, about 90% of them present only once. The sequence came from a young man with COVID-19, enrolled during active disease. The sequenced sample consisted of peripheral blood.

CDR3 sequence reads: CASSGQGYFGNEQFF. CDR3 sequence (DNA): TGTGCCAGCAGCGGACAGGGGTATTTTGGCAATGAGCAGTTCTTC. The J gene is TRBJ2-1, the V gene TRBV9; TRBD1 matches at 8 bases. Losses at the gene ends were 3 bases for V and 6 bases for J; bases not matched to a gene: 8. The CDR3 runs to 15 residues. Germline CDR1 and CDR2: SGDLS and YYNGEE.